The T cell receptor beta chain described here comes from a study of glioma-infiltrating T cells after dendritic cell vaccination. Study overall: Patients received three intradermal dendritic cell vaccine injections at biweekly intervals.

As to time point: after dendritic cell vaccination, including at tumor progression/relapse. Patients had residual fresh-frozen tumor tissue and more than two years of survival data. This CDR3 comprises 14 residues. V lost 6 bases, J lost 2 bases, and 11 bases lay in between. From germline, CDR1 is MNHEY and CDR2 SMNVEV (reference sequence). Clones were read by immunoSEQ multiplex PCR, and TCRdb kept only the in-frame ones, dropping some. The sample holds 50,000 to 55,000 clones, about 88% seen once. Sequencing was performed on blood, taken after dendritic cell vaccination. V and J are TRBV27 and TRBJ1-5; tentative D call: TRBD1 (5 bases). This clonotype was sampled from a human donor with glioblastoma. The CDR3 is CASRRAGGNQPQHF. In DNA form, the CDR3 reads TGTGCCAGCAGGAGGGCGGGGGGCAATCAGCCCCAGCATTTT.